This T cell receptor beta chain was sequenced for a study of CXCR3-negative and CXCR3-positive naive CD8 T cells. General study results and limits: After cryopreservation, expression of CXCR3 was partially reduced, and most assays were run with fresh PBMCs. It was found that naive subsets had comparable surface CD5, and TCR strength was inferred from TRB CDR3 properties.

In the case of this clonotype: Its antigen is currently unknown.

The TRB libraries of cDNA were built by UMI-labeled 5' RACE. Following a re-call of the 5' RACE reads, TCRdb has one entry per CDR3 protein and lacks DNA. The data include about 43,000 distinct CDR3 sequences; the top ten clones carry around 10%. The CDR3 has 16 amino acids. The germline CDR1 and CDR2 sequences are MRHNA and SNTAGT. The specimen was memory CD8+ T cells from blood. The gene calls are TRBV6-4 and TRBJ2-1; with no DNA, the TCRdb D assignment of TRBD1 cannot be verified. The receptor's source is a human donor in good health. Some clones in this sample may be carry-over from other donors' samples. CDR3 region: CASSPSPGTGSGEQFF.